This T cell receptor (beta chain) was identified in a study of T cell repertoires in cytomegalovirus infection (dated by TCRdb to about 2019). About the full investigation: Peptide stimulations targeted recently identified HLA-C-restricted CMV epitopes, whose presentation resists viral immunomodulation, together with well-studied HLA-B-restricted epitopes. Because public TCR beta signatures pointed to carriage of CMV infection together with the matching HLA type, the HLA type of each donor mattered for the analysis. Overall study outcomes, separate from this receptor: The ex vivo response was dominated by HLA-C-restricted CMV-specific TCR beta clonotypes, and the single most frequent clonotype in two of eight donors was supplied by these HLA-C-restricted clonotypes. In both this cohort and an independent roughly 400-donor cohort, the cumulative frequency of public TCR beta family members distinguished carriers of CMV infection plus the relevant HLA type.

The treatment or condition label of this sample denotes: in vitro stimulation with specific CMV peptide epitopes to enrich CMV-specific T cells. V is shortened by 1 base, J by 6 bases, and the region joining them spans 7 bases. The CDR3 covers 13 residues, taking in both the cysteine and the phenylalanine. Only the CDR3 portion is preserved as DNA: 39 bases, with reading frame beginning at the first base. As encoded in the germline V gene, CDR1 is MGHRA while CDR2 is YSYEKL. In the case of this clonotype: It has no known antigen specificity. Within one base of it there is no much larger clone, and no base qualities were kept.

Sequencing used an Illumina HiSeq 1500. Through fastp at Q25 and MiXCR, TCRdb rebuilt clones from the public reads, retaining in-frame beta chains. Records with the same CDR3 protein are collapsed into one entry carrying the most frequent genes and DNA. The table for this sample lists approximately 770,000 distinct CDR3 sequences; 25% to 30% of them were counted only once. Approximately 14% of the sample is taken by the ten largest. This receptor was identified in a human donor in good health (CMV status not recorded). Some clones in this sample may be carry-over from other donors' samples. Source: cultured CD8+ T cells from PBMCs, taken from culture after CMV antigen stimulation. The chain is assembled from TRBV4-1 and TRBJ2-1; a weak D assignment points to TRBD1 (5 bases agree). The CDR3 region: CASSQAGPNEQFF. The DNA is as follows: TGCGCCAGCAGCCAAGCAGGGCCCAATGAGCAGTTCTTC.